These 14 T cell receptor beta chains were all obtained from the same sample, sequenced in a study of T cell changes during pregnancy in multiple sclerosis. Sequenced by immunoSEQ multiplex PCR; TCRdb stores in-frame clones only, minus some. The sample holds 35,000 to 50,000 clones, 89% seen once. The sequencing here drew on CD4+ T cells from peripheral blood mononuclear cells, taken after pregnancy. The receptors were gathered from a female donor with multiple sclerosis, enrolled in a pregnancy study.

This chain links TRBV14 with TRBJ2-2; D not resolved. There are 14 residues in the CDR3. The germline CDR1 and CDR2 sequences are SGHDN and FVKESK. The V and J ends lost 4 bases and 1 base respectively, with 7 bases between them. The CDR3 here is CASSPGLNTGELFF. DNA of the CDR3: TGTGCCAGCAGCCCGGGTCTGAACACCGGGGAGCTGTTTTTT.

The sample holds a few counts of this clone. V is TRBV30 and J is TRBJ2-3; no reliable D call. This CDR3 has 13 amino acids. V lost 2 bases to trimming and J lost 5 bases, with 11 bases between them. From germline, CDR1 is GTSNPN and CDR2 SVGIG (reference sequence). CDR3 sequence: CAWSPRRGDTQYF. The CDR3 DNA sequence: TGTGCCTGGAGTCCCCGGAGAGGAGATACGCAGTATTTT.

The chain carries TRBV18 and TRBJ1-1; D is ambiguous. CDR1 and CDR2 (germline): KGHSH, LQKENI. Between the trimmed V and J ends, which lost 3 bases and 1 base, there was a span of 6 bases. This CDR3 region has 13 residues. In nucleotides, the CDR3 is TGTGCCAGCTCACCCGGAGCGAACACTGAAGCTTTCTTT. Protein sequence: CASSPGANTEAFF.

This clone has only one observation. This chain links TRBV30 with TRBJ2-6; D perhaps matches TRBD1 (6 bases). The ends were cut back, 6 bases at V and 2 bases at J, with 8 bases in the middle. The germline gives CDR1 GTSNPN, CDR2 SVGIG (reference sequence). This CDR3 is built from 13 residues. CDR3 DNA sequence: TGTGCCTGCCGGGACACTGGGGCCAACGTCCTGACTTTC. Translated: CACRDTGANVLTF.

This chain joins TRBV5-4 and TRBJ2-7; TRBD2 is a possible D gene (5 bases). The CDR3 extends over 14 amino acids. Trimming removed 4 bases at V and 2 bases at J, with 13 bases between. From germline, CDR1 is SGHNT and CDR2 YYREEE (reference sequence). The CDR3 DNA follows: TGTGCCAGCAGCCCTCGGGGTAACCCCTACGAGCAGTACTTC. It translates to CASSPRGNPYEQYF.

The chain recombines TRBV27 with TRBJ2-1, with TRBD2 identical over 9 bases. CDR1 is MNHEY, CDR2 SMNVEV, per germline (reference sequence). J was trimmed by 6 bases and V by 5 bases; bases with no gene match: 20. This CDR3 region has 19 residues. Here the CDR3 reads CASSTRHEEGSGSSNEQFF. In DNA, the CDR3 is TGTGCCAGCAGTACACGCCATGAGGAAGGTAGCGGGAGTTCCAATGAGCAGTTCTTC.

This clone was seen once. The rearrangement links TRBV18 to TRBJ2-1, with 11 bases aligning to TRBD1. Germline V gene data show CDR1 as KGHSH and CDR2 as LQKENI. V dropped 2 bases and J dropped 4; count of bases not matched to a gene: 1. The CDR3 extends over 15 amino acids. CDR3 nucleotides: TGTGCCAGCTCACCAGGGACAGGGGGTTACAATGAGCAGTTCTTC. Translating gives CASSPGTGGYNEQFF.

The chain links TRBV5-1 to TRBJ2-7; 12 bases agree with TRBD1. J gave up 6 bases and V 1 base, and 8 bases lay outside the gene matches. The CDR3 is 16 residues long. The V gene's germline CDR1 is SGHRS and CDR2 YFSETQ. CDR3 DNA: TGCGCCAGCAGCTTGACACCCGGGACAGGGGGCTTCGAGCAGTACTTC. Its translation is CASSLTPGTGGFEQYF.

The chain joins TRBV10-1 to TRBJ2-5; TRBD2 matches 9 bases. CDR3 length: 18 amino acids. Per germline, CDR1 WNHNN and CDR2 SYGVQD (reference sequence). V lost 0 bases to trimming and J lost 5 bases; unmatched junction nucleotides: 13. This chain's CDR3 is CASSESAASGAGMETQYF. The CDR3 DNA reads TGCGCCAGCAGTGAGTCCGCGGCTAGCGGGGCGGGTATGGAGACCCAGTACTTC.

The V gene is TRBV12-5, the J gene TRBJ2-5; 8 nucleotides agree with TRBD2. This CDR3 comprises 17 residues. CDR1 and CDR2 (germline): LGHNT, FRNRAP. After removal of 0 bases from V and 4 bases from J, the junction contained 10 bases not matched to a gene. In nucleotides, the CDR3 is TGTGCTAGTGGTTTGGTAACCGGGAGGGCCGTAGGAGAGACCCAGTACTTC. As protein: CASGLVTGRAVGETQYF.

The chain uses TRBV28 and TRBJ2-4; 9 nucleotides match TRBD1. Germline V gene sequence: CDR1 MDHEN, CDR2 SYDVKM. The CDR3 runs 15 residues. V gave up 5 bases and J gave up 4 bases; unmatched junction bases: 6. CDR3 DNA sequence: TGTGCCAGCAGTCCCCAGGGACAGGGTAAAAACATTCAGTACTTC. Translation: CASSPQGQGKNIQYF. Drawing the rest from reference TRBV28 and TRBJ2-4, the complete variable domain is DVKVTQSSRYLVKRTGEKVFLECVQDMDHENMFWYRQDPGLGLRLIYFSYDVKMKEKGDIPEGYSVSREKKERFSLILESASTNQTSMYLCASSPQGQGKNIQYFGAGTRLSVL.

The chain links TRBV6-5 to TRBJ2-7; a weak D match, TRBD2 (6 bases). The germline V gene encodes CDR1 MNHEY and CDR2 SVGAGI. Trimming cost V 6 bases and J 4 bases, with 16 bases left between them. CDR3 length equals 14 residues. The CDR3 is CASSSGTLSYEQYF. CDR3 coding DNA: TGTGCCAGCAGCTCCGGGACTCTCAGTTACGAGCAGTACTTC.

This chain connects TRBV6-1 to TRBJ1-5; possibly TRBD1 for D (5 bases). Germline V gene sequence: CDR1 MNHNS, CDR2 SASEGT. This CDR3 comprises 15 residues. V was trimmed by 10 bases and J by 0 bases, leaving 16 bases between them. The chain's CDR3 is CATSFLDSSNQPQHF. The CDR3 DNA is TGTGCCACCTCCTTTCTAGACAGTAGCAATCAGCCCCAGCATTTT.

The chain couples TRBV10-1 to TRBJ2-5; TRBD2 matches at 7 bases. The end of the DNA is better explained by TRBJ2-7, so the J call may be wrong. Germline V gene lookup returns CDR1 WNHNN and CDR2 SYGVQD (reference sequence). CDR3 length: 13 residues. The CDR3 DNA sequence: TGCGCCAGCTCAAGAGGACTAGATCTCGAGCAGTACTTC. It translates to CASSRGLDLEQYF.